This T cell receptor (beta chain) emerged from a study of T cells in Graves' hyperthyroidism and ophthalmopathy. The germline V gene has CDR1 SGHRS and CDR2 YFSETQ. V was cut by 0 bases and J by 3 bases, with 9 bases left in between. The CDR3 length is 15 residues. There are many counts of this clonotype. Amplification targeted TCR beta CDR3 regions from RNA transcripts. In the first-round RT-PCR of the TCR CDR3, the HTBI primer set was used. TCRdb independently ran MiXCR on the multiplex PCR reads; one entry per CDR3 protein. The sample carries hundreds of thousands of distinct CDR3 sequences, 14% recorded once.

This sequence joins TRBV5-1 and TRBJ2-2, with a possible D match to TRBD2 (5 bases). The sequence came from a woman aged 35 to 49 with Graves' hyperthyroidism. The sample taken for sequencing was blood. CDR3 residues: CASSLGPSHTGELFF. CDR3 sequence (DNA): TGCGCCAGCAGCTTGGGTCCTAGCCACACCGGGGAGCTGTTTTTT.